These T cell receptor beta chains were read from a single sample in a study of technical replicates of blood from a handful of donors. The repertoire was sequenced with immunoSEQ multiplex PCR; TCRdb's copy has only in-frame clones and lacks some. The repertoire holds around 62,000 clones, with around 97% as singletons. The sample taken for sequencing was T cells isolated from PBMCs. These receptors were collected from a human donor in good health. The CDR3 runs from the conserved cysteine through the conserved F or W. Fields, in order: J gene, D gene, V gene, clone size, CDR3 DNA, CDR3 protein. D genes are given only for firm matches. Clone size, where shown, is once, few, many, or a class for clones that have expanded.

>TRBJ2-5|.|TRBV5-1|.
TGCGCCAGCAGCTCCGGGGTAGAGACCCAGTACTTC
CASSSGVETQYF
>TRBJ2-1|TRBD2|TRBV5-1|.
TGCGCCAGCAGCTCCACTAGCGGGAGTATCAATGAGCAGTTCTTC
CASSSTSGSINEQFF
>TRBJ1-2|.|TRBV2|.
TGTGCCAGCAGTGAGGAGGTTAACTATGGCTACACCTTC
CASSEEVNYGYTF
>TRBJ2-3|.|TRBV19|.
TGTGCCAGTACTCAATCGGCAGGGGGCACAGATACGCAGTATTTT
CASTQSAGGTDTQYF
>TRBJ1-2|.|TRBV28|.
TGTGCCAGCAGTTTTGAGGTTAACTATGGCTACACCTTC
CASSFEVNYGYTF
>TRBJ1-1|.|TRBV10-3|.
TGTGCCATCAGTGCGCTAGAACAGGAAGACGACACTGAAGCTTTCTTT
CAISALEQEDDTEAFF
>TRBJ2-1|.|TRBV11-3|.
TGTGCCTCAGGAGGACCCAGCGAGAACAATGAGCAGTTCTTC
CASGGPSENNEQFF
>TRBJ2-3|TRBD2|TRBV7-9|.
TGTGCCAGCATCGAGCGGGAGGGTACGCAGTATTTT
CASIEREGTQYF
>TRBJ2-5|TRBD1|TRBV6-1|.
TGTGCCAGCAGTGAGGGCAGGGGGTACCAAGAGACCCAGTACTTC
CASSEGRGYQETQYF
>TRBJ1-1|.|TRBV18|.
TGTGCCAGCTCACTGATGACGACAGGCTCTGACACTGAAGCTTTCTTT
CASSLMTTGSDTEAFF
>TRBJ1-4|.|TRBV5-1|once
TGCGCCAGCAGCCTTCTGACAGGAAATAATGAAAAACTGTTTTTT
CASSLLTGNNEKLFF
>TRBJ1-2|TRBD1|TRBV19|.
TGTGCCAGTAGTATGCGGGACAGGGACCTTGGAGGCTACACCTTC
CASSMRDRDLGGYTF
>TRBJ1-1|TRBD1|TRBV30|.
TGTGCCTGGACTGGACAGGGCCCCACTGAAGCTTTCTTT
CAWTGQGPTEAFF
>TRBJ2-5|.|TRBV5-6|.
TGTGCCAGCAGCTTTGGTGAAGGGGTCTATGAGACCCAGTACTTC
CASSFGEGVYETQYF
>TRBJ2-1|.|TRBV19|.
TGTGCCAGTAGTATGGGAGACAATGAGCAGTTCTTC
CASSMGDNEQFF
>TRBJ1-2|TRBD1|TRBV5-1|.
TGCGCCAGCAGCTGGGGACAGGGCAGCTATGGCTACACCTTC
CASSWGQGSYGYTF
>TRBJ1-5|.|TRBV11-3|.
TGTGCCAGCAGCTTACAGCCGGGTCAGCCCCAGCATTTT
CASSLQPGQPQHF
>TRBJ1-1|.|TRBV5-4|.
TGTGCCAGCAGCCCCGACAGGATAATGAACACTGAAGCTTTCTTT
CASSPDRIMNTEAFF
>TRBJ2-7|.|TRBV7-2|.
TGTGCCAGCAGCTTAGATCCGGGGTACTACGAGCAGTACTTC
CASSLDPGYYEQYF
>TRBJ2-7|TRBD1|TRBV5-1|.
TGCGCCAGCAGCACGGACAGGATTTACGAGCAGTACTTC
CASSTDRIYEQYF
>TRBJ2-3|.|TRBV28|.
TGTGCCAGCAGATCCGGGTCACACACAGATACGCAGTATTTT
CASRSGSHTDTQYF
>TRBJ1-1|.|TRBV30|.
TGTGCCTGGAGTCTAAGGGGTGTCACTGAAGCTTTCTTT
CAWSLRGVTEAFF
>TRBJ2-7|TRBD1|TRBV4-1|.
TGCGCCAGCAGCCAAGAGCGGTACGGACAGGCGCCAGGCGAGCAGTACTTC
CASSQERYGQAPGEQYF
>TRBJ2-3|TRBD2|TRBV7-3|once
TGTGCCAGTTCACGACTAGCGCCGATAAGGGGTGGCACAGATACGCAGTATTTT
CASSRLAPIRGGTDTQYF
>TRBJ2-7|TRBD1|TRBV2|.
TGTGCCAGCAGTGCCCGGGACAGTGACCACGAGCAGTACTTC
CASSARDSDHEQYF
>TRBJ1-5|.|TRBV21-1|few
TGTGCCAGCAGCAAAGCCACGACAGGGGCGTTAAGGCAGCCCCAGCATTTT
CASSKATTGALRQPQHF
>TRBJ1-1|.|TRBV10-3|.
TGTGCCATCAGTGACCAGGGGCTGGGGACTGAAGCTTTCTTT
CAISDQGLGTEAFF
>TRBJ2-1|.|TRBV6-1|.
TGTGCCAGCAGTGTCGCGGGGAGGTTATATGAGCAGTTCTTC
CASSVAGRLYEQFF
>TRBJ1-2|TRBD1|TRBV27|.
TGTGCCAGCAGTTTAGCAGGGGGCATCTATGGCTACACCTTC
CASSLAGGIYGYTF
>TRBJ1-1|.|TRBV7-2|.
TGTGCCAGCAGCTTAGGGTGGCAGAACACTGAAGCTTTCTTT
CASSLGWQNTEAFF
>TRBJ2-3|TRBD2|TRBV15|.
TGTGCCACCAGCTCCGAGCCTAGCGGGAGGGCCTTTACGACAGATACGCAGTATTTT
CATSSEPSGRAFTTDTQYF
>TRBJ2-7|TRBD2|TRBV27|.
TGTGCCAGCAGTTTATTTCGTGGACTAGTAAACGAGCAGTACTTC
CASSLFRGLVNEQYF
>TRBJ1-1|TRBD1|TRBV19|.
TGTGCCAGTAGTCTCAAGACAGGGAGTAATATGAACACTGAAGCTTTCTTT
CASSLKTGSNMNTEAFF
>TRBJ2-7|.|TRBV5-1|once
TGCGCCAGCAGCTTGGAAGCGTTCAGCTCCTACGAGCAGTACTTC
CASSLEAFSSYEQYF
>TRBJ2-2|TRBD2|TRBV30|.
TGTGCCTGGACCCTAGCGGGAGGGCCTGGCGGGGAGCTGTTTTTT
CAWTLAGGPGGELFF
>TRBJ1-2|.|TRBV7-9|.
TGTGCCAGCAGCTTAGATGTGGAGAACTATGGCTACACCTTC
CASSLDVENYGYTF
>TRBJ2-5|.|TRBV7-2|.
TGTGCCAGCAGCTTAGTTGGCGAGACCCAGTACTTC
CASSLVGETQYF
>TRBJ1-4|.|TRBV5-1|.
TGCGCCAGCAGCTTGGGACCCACAGGTGACGGAAAACTGTTTTTT
CASSLGPTGDGKLFF
>TRBJ2-7|TRBD2|TRBV10-3|.
TGTGCCATCAGTGTTAGCGGGAGCTCCTACGAGCAGTACTTC
CAISVSGSSYEQYF
>TRBJ2-1|.|TRBV11-2|.
TGTGCCAGCAGCTTAGAATTGGCTAGCAGCTACAATGAGCAGTTCTTC
CASSLELASSYNEQFF
>TRBJ1-4|.|TRBV6-5|.
TGTGCCAGCAGTTACTCGACTCTGGGTGAAAAACTGTTTTTT
CASSYSTLGEKLFF
>TRBJ1-1|TRBD1|TRBV2|.
TGTGCCAGCAGTGGACAGGGGTTGAACACTGAAGCTTTCTTT
CASSGQGLNTEAFF
>TRBJ2-6|TRBD2|TRBV15|.
TGTGCCACCAGCAGAGATGGGGCGGGAGGGTTGGTAGGGGCCAACGTCCTGACTTTC
CATSRDGAGGLVGANVLTF
>TRBJ1-1|.|TRBV19|.
TGTGCCAGTAACCAAAAACCAGGGGTAGTTTTAGCTTTCTTT
CASNQKPGVVLAFF
>TRBJ2-1|.|TRBV5-6|.
TGTGCCAGCAGCTTGGCCTACGGCAATGAGCAGTTCTTC
CASSLAYGNEQFF
>TRBJ1-5|TRBD1|TRBV5-6|.
TGTGCCAGCAGCTCGGAAACAGGGGTCAATCAGCCCCAGCATTTT
CASSSETGVNQPQHF
>TRBJ2-1|TRBD2|TRBV5-4|.
TGTGCCAGCAGTAGGACTAGCGGGAATGAGCAGTTCTTC
CASSRTSGNEQFF
>TRBJ2-1|TRBD2|TRBV5-1|.
TGCGCCAGCAGCTTGGGACTAGCGGGAGGGGCGGATTACAATGAGCAGTTCTTC
CASSLGLAGGADYNEQFF
>TRBJ1-2|TRBD1|TRBV15|.
TGTGCCACCAGCAGAGATTATCAGGACAGGAACTATGGCTACACCTTC
CATSRDYQDRNYGYTF
>TRBJ1-1|.|TRBV6-1|.
TGTGCCAGCAGTGAGGTCCGGGAGAACACTGAAGCTTTCTTT
CASSEVRENTEAFF
>TRBJ2-3|.|TRBV7-3|.
TGTGCCAGCAGCTTAGGGGCAGGGGGGAGCACAGATACGCAGTATTTT
CASSLGAGGSTDTQYF
>TRBJ2-4|.|TRBV6-5|once
TGTGCCAGCAGCAGGGGGGTAGGCAAAAACATTCAGTACTTC
CASSRGVGKNIQYF
>TRBJ1-2|.|TRBV11-3|.
TGTGCCAGCAGCATCCGAGAGCTCTATGGCTACACCTTC
CASSIRELYGYTF
>TRBJ2-7|TRBD2|TRBV18|.
TGTGCCAGCTCATCTATAAGCGGGAGGGCCAACTTCAGCGAGCAGTACTTC
CASSSISGRANFSEQYF
>TRBJ1-1|.|TRBV9|.
TGTGCCAGCAGCGTTTACCAGGGAAGGAACACTGAAGCTTTCTTT
CASSVYQGRNTEAFF